Reported below is one T cell receptor (beta chain). The antigen remains unidentified. This sample stems from a study of graft-versus-host responses after intestinal transplantation. Study-wide context: Tacrolimus and steroids were given for about 3 years to all recipients after anti-thymocyte globulin induction.

The method was immunoSEQ multiplex PCR; TCRdb's version includes in-frame clones alone and lacks a portion of them. This sample carries about 59,000 clones, around 92% of them seen once, and the ten largest clones take approximately 0.4%. Trimming took off 4 bases at V and 0 bases at J, with 9 bases between the two ends. This CDR3 contains 14 residues. CDR1 is MNHGY and CDR2 is SVAAGI in the germline V gene. The V gene is TRBV6-9, the J gene TRBJ1-1, with D unclear. The TCR sequence derives from a human donor who was the organ donor for an intestinal transplant. The specimen comprised unstimulated CD4+ T cells sorted from spleen or lymph node cells, sampled before transplant. The CDR3 here is CASSLEDMNTEAFF. CDR3 sequence (DNA): TGTGCCAGCAGTTTGGAAGACATGAACACTGAAGCTTTCTTT.